This T cell receptor (beta chain) came from a study of shared clonotypes between healthy human individuals (dated by TCRdb to about 2020). Turning to the overall study: The cohort comprised a couple of women and three men aged 18 to 49 years. For each donor, CD4 naive and CD4 memory were each run on three plates, CD8 naive on two plates, and CD8 memory on one plate. The study deeply sequenced blood TCR repertoires of several healthy adults to estimate repertoire size and the extent of clonotype sharing between individuals. Per donor, leukapheresis produced somewhere between about 0.9 and 10 billion PBMCs. To increase sequencing depth and limit assay-specific biases, different laboratories used diverse techniques to prepare libraries and sequence TCR repertoires.

For the CD8 naive samples, CD45RO-negative cells were positively selected for CCR7, yielding a CD45RA+CCR7+ population from which TemRA cells were excluded. Healthy HIV-negative adults with no recently reported acute infections or vaccinations were included as donors. Every donor was a Caucasian adult residing in Nashville, Tennessee, USA. Blood was obtained by leukapheresis, after which PBMCs were separated by Ficoll-Histopaque density gradient centrifugation and cryopreserved in liquid nitrogen vapor phase. Analytical flow cytometry was used to check the purity and quantity of each magnetically sorted T cell population. From each sorted fraction, genomic DNA was isolated and quantified by UV absorbance on a Nanodrop 2000c. Broad study findings and their caveats: Because the study included only a small number of donors, the genetic and exposure-history diversity represented was limited. Sharing across a few donors was observed for approximately 4.6% of naive CD4, 3% to 4% of naive CD8, roughly 2.3% of memory CD4, and around 0.42% of memory CD8 clonotypes. Only blood was sampled, and tissue TCR repertoires likely differ from those in blood. Naive subsets generally had larger estimated clonotype richness than memory subsets. Even with the large sequencing depth, rarefaction of the sorted-subset datasets indicated that sequencing was incomplete. Compared with non-shared clonotypes, the clonotypes found in all four sorted-subset donors had higher generation probabilities. Pairwise subsampling indicated that sequencing depth was expected to affect the degree of clonotype sharing among donors.

Notes on this clone: The antigen it recognizes is unknown. Base quality data are lacking; no much larger clone is found one base away.

Using the deep immunoSEQ assay, multiplex PCR amplified TCR CDR3 regions from genomic DNA. Genomic DNA extracted from each cell subset was distributed evenly over all wells of several immunoSEQ 96-well plates, and each plate served as one replicate. For sorted subsets, 200 to 250 ng of genomic DNA, equivalent to around 29,000 T cell genomes, went into each replicate PCR. Purified libraries were quantified with a Qubit 3.0 fluorometer, sized on a Bioanalyzer 2100, and re-quantified with the KAPA Library Quantification kit. Every immunoSEQ 96-well plate was sequenced on a dedicated single-read 150-cycle Illumina NextSeq 550 flow cell. Per the source publication's procedure: Because only junctional sequences without quality scores were contained in the immunoSEQ output, filtering matching that applied to full-length reads could not be performed. Sequences were annotated with PyIR, a Python wrapper for IgBLAST v1.9, using IMGT germline references to assign V/J genes and CDR3. Reads with weak V/J assignments (E-value above 1e-6), missing CDR3, stop codons, out-of-frame junctions, or ambiguous translated residues were removed. V3J clonotypes were defined as sequences sharing the same inferred V gene, J gene, and CDR3 amino acid sequence. Percentage overlap between repertoires was calculated by dividing the number of shared unique clonotypes by the size of the smaller repertoire. Repertoire richness was assessed with RTK rarefaction, the Chao1 estimator, and Recon v2.1 estimates of unobserved clonotypes. Generation probabilities were computed with OLGA for all TCRbeta clonotypes obtained by the gDNA method from a handful of donors. The clones in this table, taken by TCRdb from immuneACCESS, are in-frame only. Not every clone is retained; where verified, under half of the shortfall comes from an unresolved V gene, and the cause of the rest is unknown. The DNA gave D and trimming, while V, J and clone size come from that table. Within this sample are around 2,100,000 clones, with about 95% of them counted one time only. The ten most abundant clones make up around 1.2% of the sample.

CDR1 and CDR2, per the germline V gene, are SQVTM and ANQGSEA. V and J are trimmed by 7 bases and 6 bases, and the gene matches miss 9 bases of the junction. The CDR3, from cysteine to phenylalanine, totals 12 residues. The kept DNA is CDR3 alone, 36 bases in frame from the first base. The sequencing input was naive CD8+ T cells sorted from blood. The sample's cell subset or site label, decoded: CD45RA+CCR7+. This TCR came from a man aged 18 to 29 in good health. In this chain, TRBV29-1 is recombined with TRBJ2-7; the central 7 bases match TRBD2. The encoded CDR3 is CSAALGEGEQYF. The DNA sequence is TGCAGCGCCGCTCTAGGGGAGGGCGAGCAGTACTTC.